Listed here is a single TCR beta chain. This entry belongs to a study of blood T cell repertoires in COVID-19. About the study: Sample material is recorded as cDNA or gDNA derived from T cells, B-cell-depleted T cells, or PBMCs.

Patients from Seattle were sampled longitudinally, starting during active infection. Assay used: immunoSEQ multiplex PCR; TCRdb lists only in-frame clones, some missing. Among roughly 250,000 clones listed, approximately 85% were seen once. CDR3 length: 15 amino acids. With 5 bases clipped from V and 6 bases from J, the junction kept 3 bases outside the gene matches. Germline values: CDR1 MDHEN, CDR2 SYDVKM. The rearrangement links TRBV28 to TRBJ2-3, with TRBD2 matching 15 bases. The source of this sequence is a human donor with COVID-19, enrolled during active disease. The donor label of this sample is uncertain. What was sequenced was peripheral blood. The CDR3 loop reads CASSGLAGGGDTQYF. For the CDR3, the DNA is TGTGCCAGCAGTGGACTAGCGGGAGGGGGGGATACGCAGTATTTT.